Below are 32 T cell receptor beta chains sequenced from a single sample in a study of Graves' ophthalmopathy and Graves' hyperthyroidism. As the template, RNA transcripts were used to amplify TCR beta CDR3 regions. First-round RT-PCR relied on HTBI primers, and a second-round multiplex PCR came next. TCRdb re-derived calls from the multiplex PCR reads in MiXCR, one entry per CDR3 protein. The sample contains almost 750,000 distinct CDR3 sequences, 40% of which appear only once. Sequenced sample: peripheral blood. These receptors were taken from an adult man with Graves' ophthalmopathy.

The chain links TRBV12-3 or TRBV12-4 to TRBJ1-2; TRBD1 agrees at 9 bases. The trim removed 5 bases at V and 7 bases at J, leaving 11 bases unmatched. This CDR3 spans 15 amino acids. The CDR3 loop reads CASSPTGTGLVGYTF. Written as DNA, the CDR3 is TGTGCCAGCAGTCCCACCGGGACAGGGCTCGTTGGCTACACCTTC.

The sample holds many counts of this clonotype. This chain connects TRBV29-1 to TRBJ2-5, with D possibly matching TRBD1 (5 bases). Germline V CDR1 and CDR2: SQVTM, ANQGSEA. V gave up 4 bases and J gave up 3 bases, with 9 bases separating them. This CDR3 spans 12 amino acids. The DNA for the CDR3 is TGCAGCGTTGTAGGGGCAGAAGAGACCCAGTACTTC. Its translation: CSVVGAEETQYF.

As regards this clonotype: A junction boundary mismatches the germline segment, possibly from a read error. The J gene is TRBJ1-1, the V gene TRBV7-4; no clear D. Germline V gene lookup returns CDR1 SGHVT and CDR2 SQSDAQ. The CDR3 is made up of 11 amino acids. Here the CDR3 reads CASSPAGTRRF. CDR3 sequence (DNA): TGTGCCAGCAGTCCAGCGGGCACCCGTAGGTTT.

The rearrangement uses TRBV7-9 and TRBJ2-5, with D tentatively TRBD2 (6 bases). The V end lost 2 bases, the J end lost 9 bases, and 13 bases lay between the germline ends. The CDR3 length is 13 residues. CDR1 SEHNR and CDR2 FQNEAQ come from the germline V gene (reference sequence). This CDR3 reads CASSLSPWEAQYF. The CDR3 region has the DNA TGTGCCAGCAGCTTATCCCCTTGGGAGGCCCAGTACTTC.

In its sample, this clonotype was seen a few times. This sequence joins TRBV7-2 and TRBJ1-4; D remains unclear. The CDR3 spans 13 residues. Trimming cost V 5 bases and J 4 bases, with 8 bases left between them. From germline, CDR1 is SGHTA and CDR2 FQGNSA. CDR3 nucleotide sequence: TGTGCCAGCAGCCGCTGGGATAATGAAAAACTGTTTTTT. Its protein product is CASSRWDNEKLFF.

The rearrangement links TRBV2 to TRBJ2-5; D is uncertain. The V end was cut by 6 bases, the J end by 5 bases, with 10 bases between. The CDR3 totals 12 residues. In germline, CDR1 is SNHLY, CDR2 FYNNEI. Here the CDR3 reads CASRGMRETQYF. CDR3 DNA: TGTGCCAGCAGGGGGATGCGGGAGACCCAGTACTTC.

The V and J genes are TRBV6-5 and TRBJ1-1; D is uncertain. The germline CDR1 and CDR2 sequences are MNHEY and SVGAGI. CDR3 size: 14 residues. The germline V and J ends were trimmed by 7 bases and 1 base, with 13 bases remaining between them. CDR3 in amino acids: CASIPEWANTEAFF. CDR3 bases: TGTGCCAGCATCCCCGAGTGGGCGAACACTGAAGCTTTCTTT.

The sample holds many counts of this clonotype. V and J are TRBV10-3 and TRBJ2-7, with D possibly being TRBD1 (5 bases). Germline values: CDR1 ENHRY, CDR2 SYGVKD. The germline V and J ends were trimmed by 4 bases and 4 bases, with 11 bases remaining between them. The CDR3 totals 13 residues. The DNA of the CDR3 is TGTGCCATCAGTGGAACCCAGGGTTACGAGCAGTACTTC. Protein: CAISGTQGYEQYF.

This clonotype has ten or more counts. The chain has TRBV11-2 and TRBJ1-4, with a weak D call TRBD1 (6 bases). Germline V CDR1 and CDR2: SGHAT, FQNNGV. The V and J ends lost 8 bases and 4 bases respectively, with 14 bases between them. The CDR3 runs 14 residues. CDR3 residues: CASAPLDSNEKLFF. CDR3 nucleotides: TGTGCCAGCGCACCCCTGGACAGTAATGAAAAACTGTTTTTT.

The chain recombines TRBV25-1 with TRBJ1-1; no firm D call. The length of the CDR3 is 14 residues. The germline V and J ends were trimmed by 5 bases and 4 bases, with 14 bases remaining between them. Germline assignment: CDR1 MGHDK and CDR2 SYGVNS. The CDR3 region is CASSLREGSTEAFF. CDR3 sequence (DNA): TGTGCCAGCAGTTTACGGGAGGGATCCACTGAAGCTTTCTTT.

This clonotype was seen more than once but under ten times. Germline and junction disagree at one end, which may indicate a read error. This CDR3 is CASSQGDRNSPLHF. In DNA form, the CDR3 reads TGCGCCAGCAGCCAAGGGGACAGGAATTCACCCCTCCACTTT. V and J are TRBV7-3 and TRBJ1-6; 8 bases are shared with TRBD1. Germline CDR1 SGHTA, CDR2 FQGTGA. The length of the CDR3 is 14 residues.

The genes are TRBV9 and TRBJ2-5; D uncertain. The CDR3 runs to 15 residues. With 3 bases removed from V and 3 bases from J, the gap between germline ends came to 15 bases. In germline, CDR1 is SGDLS, CDR2 YYNGEE. The CDR3 region is CASSEMDGLEETQYF. The CDR3 DNA follows: TGTGCCAGCAGCGAAATGGACGGCCTCGAAGAGACCCAGTACTTC.

There are a few counts of this clonotype. The chain uses TRBV14 and TRBJ2-7; 8 nucleotides align to TRBD1. The CDR3 sequence is 16 residues long. The germline gives CDR1 SGHDN, CDR2 FVKESK. The V and J ends lost 1 base and 1 base, in that order; junction bases with no gene match: 6. The CDR3 region has the DNA TGTGCCAGCAGCCAAGGGGACAGGCTTACGTCCTACGAGCAGTACTTC. Translated, it gives CASSQGDRLTSYEQYF.

The chain links TRBV7-4 to TRBJ2-7; 7 nucleotides line up with TRBD2. Germline V gives CDR1 SGHVT, CDR2 SQSDAQ. J gave up 5 bases and V 3 bases, and 16 bases lay outside the gene matches. The CDR3 has 17 amino acids. This chain's CDR3 is CASSLEAAGVNVHEQYF. As DNA, the CDR3 is TGTGCCAGCAGCTTGGAGGCCGCGGGGGTTAATGTCCACGAGCAGTACTTC.

The chain is built from TRBV20-1 and TRBJ1-5; 9 bases are a match to TRBD1. This CDR3 comprises 15 residues. Germline CDR1 reads DFQATT; CDR2 reads SNEGSKA (reference sequence). Unmatched junction bases numbered 6, after V lost 5 bases and J lost 1 base. CDR3 nucleotides: TGCAGTGCTTGGGACAGGGTTAAGAGCAATCAGCCCCAGCATTTT. This encodes CSAWDRVKSNQPQHF.

The rearrangement links TRBV24-1 to TRBJ1-5, with D uncertain. Trimming removed 11 bases from V and 3 bases from J, with 13 bases in between. The V gene's germline CDR1 is KGHDR and CDR2 SFDVKD. The CDR3 has 13 residues. For the CDR3, the DNA is TGTGCCAGTAGTTTATCGATCAATCAGCCCCAGCATTTT. It codes for CASSLSINQPQHF.

The chain carries TRBV10-3 and TRBJ1-1, with no clear D. This CDR3 comprises 13 residues. Germline CDR1 is ENHRY and CDR2 is SYGVKD. V lost 8 bases and J 3 bases, leaving 13 bases between the germline ends. Here the CDR3 reads CAIAAGVHTEAFF. In DNA, the CDR3 is TGTGCCATCGCCGCCGGGGTTCACACTGAAGCTTTCTTT.

This clonotype appeared a few times. The chain couples TRBV20-1 to TRBJ1-5, with a weak D call TRBD1 (6 bases). CDR1 and CDR2 (germline): DFQATT, SNEGSKA (reference sequence). The CDR3 loop spans 16 amino acids. Trimming shortened V by 5 bases and J by 7 bases, and 24 bases separated the two germline ends. In nucleotides, the CDR3 is TGCAGTGCTTCTCCACCTGGGAAGACAGGACGGCAGCCCCAGCATTTT. Translating it yields CSASPPGKTGRQPQHF.

V gene TRBV11-2 combines with J gene TRBJ2-7; D is perhaps TRBD1 or TRBD2 (5 bases each). Trimming removed 5 bases from V and 0 bases from J, with 14 bases in between. There are 15 residues in the CDR3. Germline V CDR1 and CDR2: SGHAT, FQNNGV. In DNA, the CDR3 is TGTGCCAGCAGCCCGAGGGACCCTAGCTCCTACGAGCAGTACTTC. It specifies CASSPRDPSSYEQYF.

This chain connects TRBV2 to TRBJ1-5; perhaps TRBD1 as D (5 bases). The ends were cut back, 5 bases at V and 0 bases at J, with 20 bases in the middle. CDR3 size: 18 residues. Germline loops: CDR1 SNHLY, CDR2 FYNNEI. The CDR3 DNA sequence: TGTGCCAGCAGTTACTATACAGGATTCATAGGTAGCAATCAGCCCCAGCATTTT. Translation: CASSYYTGFIGSNQPQHF.

This clonotype was picked up a small number of times. The chain joins TRBV6-5 to TRBJ1-6; 9 positions agree with TRBD1. Germline V gives CDR1 MNHEY, CDR2 SVGAGI. V lost 6 bases and J lost 10; bases outside the gene matches: 4. The CDR3 is made up of 13 amino acids. Written as DNA, the CDR3 is TGTGCCAGCAGGGGACAGGGTGGGTCACCCCTCCACTTT. Protein product: CASRGQGGSPLHF.

V and J are TRBV11-1 and TRBJ2-7; TRBD1 might be the D (5 bases). Germline V gene lookup returns CDR1 SGHAT and CDR2 FQDESV (reference sequence). Trimming shortened V by 5 bases and J by 5 bases, and 16 bases separated the two germline ends. The CDR3 runs to 14 residues. The CDR3 coding sequence is TGTGCCAGCAGCCAAGGGGTATCTATACACGAGCAGTACTTC. It encodes CASSQGVSIHEQYF.

Concerning this clonotype: Just one base apart from a much larger clone, this may be a read error. As the CDR3 is not closed by the conserved phenylalanine or tryptophan, this likely results from a read error. The CDR3 DNA reads TGTGCCAGCAGTGAAACTCAACAGCCCCAGCATTTG. Translated, it gives CASSETQQPQHL. The V gene is TRBV24-1, the J gene TRBJ1-5; D gene unclear. Germline V gene sequence: CDR1 KGHDR, CDR2 SFDVKD. The CDR3 loop spans 12 amino acids.

This clonotype was seen a few times. The chain joins TRBV9 to TRBJ2-5; D is unresolved. This CDR3 is 13 amino acids long. The germline V and J ends were trimmed by 7 bases and 1 base, with 11 bases remaining between them. Germline assignment: CDR1 SGDLS and CDR2 YYNGEE. CDR3 loop: CASHRHLQETQYF. CDR3 in DNA: TGTGCCAGCCACCGACACCTCCAAGAGACCCAGTACTTC.

This clonotype was seen at least ten times. The chain recombines TRBV7-9 with TRBJ1-1; D might be TRBD1 (5 bases). CDR1 SEHNR and CDR2 FQNEAQ come from the germline V gene (reference sequence). The CDR3 covers 15 residues. Deletions cut 6 bases from V and 0 bases from J, with 14 bases between. This chain's CDR3 is CASRFPGSVNTEAFF. The CDR3 DNA is TGTGCCAGCAGGTTTCCAGGGTCTGTGAACACTGAAGCTTTCTTT.

This clonotype has just a few counts. The genes are TRBV25-1 and TRBJ1-1; D remains unclear. The germline V and J ends were trimmed by 4 bases and 3 bases, with 9 bases remaining between them. CDR3 length equals 13 residues. CDR1 and CDR2 from the germline V gene are MGHDK and SYGVNS. The CDR3 loop is CASSAGGDTEAFF. In nucleotides, the CDR3 is TGTGCCAGCAGTGCCGGTGGGGACACTGAAGCTTTCTTT.

The rearrangement uses TRBV12-3 or TRBV12-4 and TRBJ2-7; D not resolved. Between the trimmed V and J ends, which lost 4 bases and 3 bases, there was a span of 7 bases. The CDR3 extends over 12 amino acids. In DNA, the CDR3 is TGTGCCAGCAGTTCCAGGTTCTACGAGCAGTACTTC. Its translation is CASSSRFYEQYF.

The chain recombines TRBV7-6 with TRBJ2-7; 10 nucleotides line up with TRBD2. This CDR3 has 16 amino acids. After removal of 5 bases from V and 5 bases from J, the junction contained 12 bases not matched to a gene. Germline CDR1 is SGHVS and CDR2 is FNYEAQ. The chain's CDR3 is CASSQDGAGGPHEQYF. CDR3 nucleotides: TGTGCCAGCAGCCAAGATGGAGCGGGAGGGCCGCACGAGCAGTACTTC. Full variable domain (rest looked up from reference TRBV7-6 and TRBJ2-7): GAGVSQSPRYKVTKRGQDVALRCDPISGHVSLYWYRQALGQGPEFLTYFNYEAQQDKSGLPNDRFSAERPEGSISTLTIQRTEQRDSAMYRCASSQDGAGGPHEQYFGPGTRLTVT.

The CDR3 region has the DNA TGTGCCAGCAGCACCAGGGCGACCCAGTACTTC. Residues: CASSTRATQYF. The chain links TRBV7-9 to TRBJ2-5, with D tentatively TRBD1 (5 bases). The CDR3 is 11 residues long. The germline V gene encodes CDR1 SEHNR and CDR2 FQNEAQ (reference sequence). The V end lost 5 bases, the J end lost 7 bases, and 8 bases lay between the germline ends. Filled out from reference TRBV7-9 and TRBJ2-5, the complete variable domain reads DTGVSQNPRHKITKRGQNVTFRCDPISEHNRLYWYRQTLGQGPEFLTYFQNEAQLEKSRLLSDRFSAERPKGSFSTLEIQRTEQGDSAMYLCASSTRATQYFGPGTRLLVL.

V and J are TRBV2 and TRBJ2-5; 7 nucleotides align to TRBD2. The CDR3 loop spans 13 amino acids. Germline-derived CDR1 and CDR2 are SNHLY and FYNNEI. Trimming took 6 bases from V and 4 from J; bases not matched to a gene: 5. The CDR3 DNA is TGTGCCAGCAGCCGGGACTATTCAGAGACCCAGTACTTC. It yields the protein CASSRDYSETQYF.

This clonotype was observed many times. V is TRBV20-1 and J is TRBJ2-7; D gene ambiguous. The CDR3 runs 13 residues. Trimming left V 2 bases short and J 2 bases short, with 10 bases between. Germline assignment: CDR1 DFQATT and CDR2 SNEGSKA (reference sequence). CDR3 in amino acids: CSARLNDPYEQYF. The CDR3 DNA follows: TGCAGTGCTAGACTGAACGACCCCTACGAGCAGTACTTC.

This clonotype was observed many times. This chain connects TRBV2 to TRBJ1-4; D gene ambiguous. Germline V lookup: CDR1 SNHLY, CDR2 FYNNEI. The CDR3 length is 11 residues. The V end was cut by 5 bases, the J end by 8 bases, with 6 bases between. Here the CDR3 reads CASSPQEKLFF. CDR3 nucleotide sequence: TGTGCCAGCAGTCCTCAAGAAAAACTGTTTTTT.